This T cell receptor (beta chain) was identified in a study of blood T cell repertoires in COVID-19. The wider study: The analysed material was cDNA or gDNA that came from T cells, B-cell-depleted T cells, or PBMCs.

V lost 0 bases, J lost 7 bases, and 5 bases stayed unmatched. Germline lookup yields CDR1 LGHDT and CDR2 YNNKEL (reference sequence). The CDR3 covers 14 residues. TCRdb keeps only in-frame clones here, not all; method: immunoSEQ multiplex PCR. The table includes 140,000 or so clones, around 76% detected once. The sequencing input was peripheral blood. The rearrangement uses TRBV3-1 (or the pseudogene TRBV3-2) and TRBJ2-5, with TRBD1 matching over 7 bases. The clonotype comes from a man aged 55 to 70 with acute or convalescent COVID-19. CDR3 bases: TGTGCCAGCAGCCAAGATACGGGACAGTTGACCCAGTACTTC. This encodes CASSQDTGQLTQYF.